These 10 T cell receptor beta chains were sequenced from one sample in a study of T cells in Graves' hyperthyroidism and ophthalmopathy. Regions amplified from RNA transcripts were the TCR beta CDR3 regions. HTBI primers were used for first-round RT-PCR of the TCR CDR3. A single record per CDR3 protein comes from TCRdb applying MiXCR to the multiplex PCR reads. The sample consists of around 370,000 distinct CDR3 sequences, under 20% of them appearing once. The sequencing input was blood. These receptors were obtained from a man aged 18 to 30 with Graves' ophthalmopathy.

The chain joins TRBV20-1 to TRBJ2-2; D perhaps matches TRBD2 (5 bases). The CDR3 runs to 17 residues. Germline CDR1 reads DFQATT; CDR2 reads SNEGSKA (reference sequence). The ends were cut back, 0 bases at V and 6 bases at J, with 20 bases in the middle. The CDR3 loop is CSARDSRGSDGSGELFF. Written as DNA, the CDR3 is TGCAGTGCTAGAGATTCCCGGGGAAGCGACGGTTCCGGGGAGCTGTTTTTT.

V is TRBV28 and J is TRBJ1-5, with no clear D. The length of the CDR3 is 13 residues. CDR1 and CDR2 from the germline V gene are MDHEN and SYDVKM. The V gene lost 10 bases and the J gene lost 0 bases, with 10 bases spanning the gap. This CDR3 is CAIRENSNQPQHF. The CDR3 region has the DNA TGTGCCATCCGCGAAAATAGCAATCAGCCCCAGCATTTT. Full variable domain (outside the CDR3, taken from reference TRBV28 and TRBJ1-5): DVKVTQSSRYLVKRTGEKVFLECVQDMDHENMFWYRQDPGLGLRLIYFSYDVKMKEKGDIPEGYSVSREKKERFSLILESASTNQTSMYLCAIRENSNQPQHFGDGTRLSIL.

This clonotype occurred many times. In DNA, the CDR3 is TGTGCCAGCAGCCCCCTGGTCGGGGACTATCAAGAGACCCAGTACTTC. This gives the protein CASSPLVGDYQETQYF. This rearrangement joins TRBV11-2 to TRBJ2-5; 7 nucleotides match TRBD2. V was pared by 5 bases and J by 2 bases, with 11 bases of the junction left unmatched. This CDR3 region has 16 residues. CDR1 is SGHAT and CDR2 is FQNNGV in the germline V gene.

The chain has TRBV28 and TRBJ1-1, with D possibly matching TRBD1 (6 bases). Germline-derived CDR1 and CDR2 are MDHEN and SYDVKM. This CDR3 has 15 amino acids. Trimming shortened V by 7 bases and J by 5 bases, and 20 bases separated the two germline ends. CDR3 loop: CASTYLTGWSTEAFF. As DNA, the CDR3 is TGTGCCAGCACCTACTTAACAGGGTGGAGTACTGAAGCTTTCTTT.

The V call is TRBV9, the J call TRBJ1-2; D unresolved. The V end was cut by 7 bases, the J end by 0 bases, with 13 bases between. The CDR3 length is 14 residues. CDR1 and CDR2 from the germline V gene are SGDLS and YYNGEE. Written as DNA, the CDR3 is TGTGCCAGCCGCGCGGACGGATCTAACTATGGCTACACCTTC. Translated, it gives CASRADGSNYGYTF. The full variable domain, with the rest looked up from reference TRBV9 and TRBJ1-2, is DSGVTQTPKHLITATGQRVTLRCSPRSGDLSVYWYQQSLDQGLQFLIQYYNGEERAKGNILERFSAQQFPDLHSELNLSSLELGDSALYFCASRADGSNYGYTFGSGTRLTVV.

This clonotype was picked up many times. The rearrangement joins TRBV5-5 to TRBJ2-3, with 8 bases that match TRBD2. CDR3 length: 17 amino acids. V trimming: 4 bases; J trimming: 1 base; junction bases outside the gene matches: 11. Germline assignment: CDR1 SGHKS and CDR2 YYEKEE (reference sequence). CDR3 protein: CASSGRLDSGGTDTQYF. Here the CDR3 DNA reads TGTGCCAGCAGCGGCAGACTAGATAGCGGGGGCACAGATACGCAGTATTTT.

This rearrangement joins TRBV19 to TRBJ2-1, with D tentatively TRBD2 (5 bases). The V gene lost 3 bases and the J gene lost 4 bases, with 10 bases spanning the gap. There are 14 residues in the CDR3. Germline V gene sequence: CDR1 LNHDA, CDR2 SQIVND (reference sequence). The CDR3, as DNA: TGTGCCAGTAGTATGTCGGGGTTATACAATGAGCAGTTCTTC. Translated: CASSMSGLYNEQFF.

This clonotype has only a few counts. The chain recombines TRBV19 with TRBJ2-2; the D gene is possibly TRBD1 (5 bases). V was trimmed by 7 bases and J by 7 bases, leaving 13 bases between them. The CDR3 runs 13 residues. Germline CDR1 is LNHDA and CDR2 is SQIVND (reference sequence). In DNA form, the CDR3 reads TGTGCCAGTATGGGGCAGGGCGGCGGGGAGCTGTTTTTT. Amino acid sequence: CASMGQGGGELFF.

The rearrangement joins TRBV19 to TRBJ1-1; D is unclear. This CDR3 is 14 amino acids long. Per germline, CDR1 LNHDA and CDR2 SQIVND (reference sequence). The germline V and J ends were trimmed by 2 bases and 4 bases, with 11 bases remaining between them. In nucleotides, the CDR3 is TGTGCCAGTAGTATAATTGGGTTCGGCACTGAAGCTTTCTTT. Its translation: CASSIIGFGTEAFF.

This clonotype was counted ten times or more. This chain links TRBV11-2 with TRBJ1-1; maybe TRBD1 (5 bases). The V gene lost 5 bases and the J gene lost 9 bases, with 10 bases spanning the gap. This CDR3 is built from 11 residues. The V gene's germline CDR1 is SGHAT and CDR2 FQNNGV. For the CDR3, the DNA is TGTGCCAGCAGCCCGCGGGACCAAGCTTTCTTT. This codes for CASSPRDQAFF.